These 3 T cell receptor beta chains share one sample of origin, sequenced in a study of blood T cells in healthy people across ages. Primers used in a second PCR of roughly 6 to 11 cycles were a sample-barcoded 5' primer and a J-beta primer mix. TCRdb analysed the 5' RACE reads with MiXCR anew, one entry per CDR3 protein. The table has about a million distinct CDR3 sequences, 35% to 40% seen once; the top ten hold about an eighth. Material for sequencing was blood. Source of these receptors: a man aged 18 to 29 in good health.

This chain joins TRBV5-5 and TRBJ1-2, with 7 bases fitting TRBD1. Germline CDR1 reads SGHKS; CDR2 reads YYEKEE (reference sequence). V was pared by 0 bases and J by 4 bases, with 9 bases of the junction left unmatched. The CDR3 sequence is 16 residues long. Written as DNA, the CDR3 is TGTGCCAGCAGCTTGGACACGAGGACAGGATCCTATGGCTACACCTTC. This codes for CASSLDTRTGSYGYTF.

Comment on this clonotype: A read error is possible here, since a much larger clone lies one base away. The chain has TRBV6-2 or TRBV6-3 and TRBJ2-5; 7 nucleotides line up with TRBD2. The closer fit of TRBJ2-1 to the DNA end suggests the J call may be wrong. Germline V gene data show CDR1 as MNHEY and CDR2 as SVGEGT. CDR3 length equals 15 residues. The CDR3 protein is CASSYLAETQETQFF. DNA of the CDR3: TGTGCCAGCAGTTACCTAGCGGAAACTCAAGAGACCCAGTTCTTC.

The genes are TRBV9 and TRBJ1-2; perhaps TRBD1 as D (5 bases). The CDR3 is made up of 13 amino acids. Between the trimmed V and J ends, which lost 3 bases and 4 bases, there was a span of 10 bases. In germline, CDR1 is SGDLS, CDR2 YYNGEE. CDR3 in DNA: TGTGCCAGCAGCGATCAGGGCGTCTATGGCTACACCTTC. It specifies CASSDQGVYGYTF.